These 9 T cell receptor beta chains were all obtained from the same sample, sequenced in a study of blood T cell repertoires in COVID-19. Clones were sequenced by immunoSEQ multiplex PCR, and TCRdb holds only the in-frame ones, with some missing. The sample carries roughly 380,000 clones, more than 70% recorded once. Sample: PBMCs or T cells enriched from blood (not recorded which). Receptors were obtained from a woman aged 25-40 years who had been exposed to COVID-19.

The gene calls are TRBV6-5 and TRBJ1-4, with 8 positions matching TRBD1. The germline V gene encodes CDR1 MNHEY and CDR2 SVGAGI. V dropped 6 bases and J dropped 7; count of bases not matched to a gene: 7. This CDR3 has 14 amino acids. The CDR3: CASSKGQAFEKLFF. CDR3 bases: TGTGCCAGCAGCAAGGGACAGGCGTTTGAAAAACTGTTTTTT.

V is TRBV14 and J is TRBJ1-4; the match to TRBD1 covers 9 bases. The CDR3 contains 13 residues. Trimming cost V 8 bases and J 8 bases; bases outside gene matches: 6. Germline CDR1 SGHDN, CDR2 FVKESK. The chain's CDR3 is CASGGQGEEKLFF. The CDR3 DNA is TGTGCCAGCGGGGGACAGGGCGAGGAAAAACTGTTTTTT.

This clone was seen once. V and J are TRBV4-1 and TRBJ2-7; 10 nucleotides agree with TRBD2. The germline gives CDR1 MGHRA, CDR2 YSYEKL. This CDR3 contains 17 residues. V was pared by 0 bases and J by 4 bases, with 9 bases of the junction left unmatched. The CDR3 protein is CASSQDSLAGDIYEQYF. CDR3 DNA: TGCGCCAGCAGCCAAGATAGTCTAGCGGGAGACATTTACGAGCAGTACTTC.

V usage is TRBV2 and J usage is TRBJ2-7; D gene uncertain. Germline V CDR1 and CDR2: SNHLY, FYNNEI. The CDR3 is 13 residues long. Trimming shortened V by 6 bases and J by 4 bases, and 13 bases separated the two germline ends. The DNA of the CDR3 is TGTGCCAGCAGCGCCCGGGTAAGGTACGAGCAGTACTTC. Residues: CASSARVRYEQYF.

The chain links TRBV12-3 or TRBV12-4 to TRBJ2-1, with TRBD1 as a possible D gene (5 bases). The V gene lost 6 bases and the J gene lost 7 bases, with 7 bases spanning the gap. The CDR3 has 11 amino acids. CDR3 sequence (DNA): TGTGCCAGCAGGGGGCCAAATGAGCAGTTCTTC. Translating gives CASRGPNEQFF.

The J gene is TRBJ2-7, the V gene TRBV6-1; the D is unclear. V dropped 2 bases and J dropped 4 bases, with 6 bases sitting between them. The germline V gene has CDR1 MNHNS and CDR2 SASEGT. The CDR3 covers 12 residues. The CDR3: CASSEFSYEQYF. CDR3 sequence (DNA): TGTGCCAGCAGTGAATTTTCTTACGAGCAGTACTTC.

The chain links TRBV11-2 to TRBJ2-7; no firm D call. V was clipped by 1 base and J by 0 bases, with 7 bases between them. CDR3 length: 14 residues. CDR1 SGHAT and CDR2 FQNNGV come from the germline V gene. DNA of the CDR3: TGTGCCAGCAGCTTAGCCCGGAGCTCCTACGAGCAGTACTTC. Translation: CASSLARSSYEQYF.

The V and J genes are TRBV19 and TRBJ2-7; 13 bases fit TRBD2. Germline-derived CDR1 and CDR2 are LNHDA and SQIVND (reference sequence). The CDR3 loop spans 15 amino acids. J gave up 7 bases and V 3 bases, and 6 bases lay outside the gene matches. CDR3 nucleotide sequence: TGTGCCAGTAGTATTGGGACTAGCGGGGCCCGGGAGCAGTACTTC. Its translation is CASSIGTSGAREQYF.

This clone appeared once. The rearrangement uses TRBV5-1 and TRBJ2-1, with D unclear. CDR1 and CDR2 from the germline V gene are SGHRS and YFSETQ. The germline V and J ends were trimmed by 0 bases and 6 bases, with 10 bases remaining between them. This CDR3 spans 14 amino acids. The DNA for the CDR3 is TGCGCCAGCAGCTTGGTCATGGGCGCCAATGAGCAGTTCTTC. It encodes CASSLVMGANEQFF.